This is a list of T cell receptor beta chains from one sample in a study of metastatic and nonmetastatic thyroid tumors. With MiXCR, TCRdb called clones anew from the PCR reads. The repertoire holds about 15,000 clones, with around 4% as singletons. The sequenced material came from tumor tissue. The receptors come from a female donor with papillary thyroid cancer or a benign thyroid nodule (not recorded which). Some clones in this sample may be carry-over from other donors' samples. Each CDR3 is given with its conserved first and last residue.

cdr3_aa	v_call	j_call
CASRRSGSTGYGYTF	TRBV27	TRBJ1-2
CASSSGRGQETQYF	TRBV7-9	TRBJ2-5
CASSGAGSDTQYF	TRBV6-1	TRBJ2-3
CASSLEAANYGYTF	TRBV5-1	TRBJ1-2
CASSLIGSYGYTF	TRBV27	TRBJ1-2
CAGGRQPQHF	TRBV6-2/TRBV6-3	TRBJ1-5
CASSLARRNSPLHF	TRBV12-3/TRBV12-4	TRBJ1-6
CASSLDGPSYEQYF	TRBV7-9	TRBJ2-7
CASSEVGTVTDTQYF	TRBV2	TRBJ2-3
CAINKQDGYTF	TRBV10-3	TRBJ1-2
CAWSKQTNQPQHF	TRBV30	TRBJ1-5
CASSFGPETQYF	TRBV12-3/TRBV12-4	TRBJ2-5
CASSPEDLTSVLYGSYNEQFF	TRBV19	TRBJ2-1
CASSLRTSVSYEQYF	TRBV27	TRBJ2-7
CASIYVRYTEAFF	TRBV6-5	TRBJ1-1
CASSYDGSGGNTIYF	TRBV9	TRBJ1-3